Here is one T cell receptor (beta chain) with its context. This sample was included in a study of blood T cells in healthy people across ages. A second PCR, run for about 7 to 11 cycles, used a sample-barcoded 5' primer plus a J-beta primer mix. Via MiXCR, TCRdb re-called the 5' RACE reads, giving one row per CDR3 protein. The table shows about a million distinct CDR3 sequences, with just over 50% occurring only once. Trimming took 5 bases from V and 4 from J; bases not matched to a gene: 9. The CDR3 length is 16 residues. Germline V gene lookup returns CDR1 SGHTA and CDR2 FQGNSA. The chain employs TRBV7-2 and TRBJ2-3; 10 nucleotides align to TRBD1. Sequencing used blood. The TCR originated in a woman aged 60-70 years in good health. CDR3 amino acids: CASSRQGAMGPDTQYF. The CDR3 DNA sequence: TGTGCCAGCAGCAGACAGGGGGCGATGGGCCCAGATACGCAGTATTTT.